The clone carrying this T cell receptor (beta chain) was picked up a small number of times. What it recognizes is unknown. Primers for the PCR totalled 60 Vbeta and 13 Jbeta. Measured with immunoSEQ multiplex PCR; TCRdb has only the in-frame clones, and not every one. Seen here are 150,000 to 200,000 clones, approximately 71% observed once, and the top ten hold about 10%. This entry comes from a study of cytomegalovirus exposure and HLA in healthy donors. CDR3 size: 15 residues. Germline values: CDR1 GTSNPN, CDR2 SVGIG (reference sequence). Between the trimmed V and J ends, which lost 1 base and 2 bases, there was a span of 14 bases. Study-wide results and caveats: TCR beta chain V- and J-gene trimming was linked, in a later analysis, to a missense variant in DCLRE1C.

This sequence was found in a man younger than 40 in good health and CMV-seropositive. Input material: PBMCs. The chain uses TRBV30 and TRBJ2-5; TRBD1 is a possible D gene (6 bases). CDR3 in amino acids: CAWSEPGQLQETQYF. The CDR3 DNA reads as TGTGCCTGGAGTGAGCCCGGACAGTTACAAGAGACCCAGTACTTC.